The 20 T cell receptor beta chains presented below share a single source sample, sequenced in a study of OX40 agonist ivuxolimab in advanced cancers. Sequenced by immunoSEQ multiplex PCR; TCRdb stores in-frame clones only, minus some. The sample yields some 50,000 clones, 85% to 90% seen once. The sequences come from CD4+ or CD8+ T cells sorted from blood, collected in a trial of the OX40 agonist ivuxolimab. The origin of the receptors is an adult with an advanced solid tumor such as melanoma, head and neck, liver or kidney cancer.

CDR3 residues: CASSPIQYGYTF. As DNA, the CDR3 is TGTGCCAGCAGCCCAATACAGTATGGCTACACCTTC. This chain joins TRBV7-9 and TRBJ1-2; unclear D gene. The CDR3 is made up of 12 amino acids. Germline V gives CDR1 SEHNR, CDR2 FQNEAQ (reference sequence). The V end lost 5 bases, the J end lost 5 bases, and 9 bases lay between the germline ends.

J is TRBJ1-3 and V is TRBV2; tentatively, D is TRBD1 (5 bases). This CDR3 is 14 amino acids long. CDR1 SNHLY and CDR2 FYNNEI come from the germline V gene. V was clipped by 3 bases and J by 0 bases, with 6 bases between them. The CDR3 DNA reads TGTGCCAGCAGTGAGCAGGGCTCTGGAAACACCATATATTTT. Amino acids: CASSEQGSGNTIYF.

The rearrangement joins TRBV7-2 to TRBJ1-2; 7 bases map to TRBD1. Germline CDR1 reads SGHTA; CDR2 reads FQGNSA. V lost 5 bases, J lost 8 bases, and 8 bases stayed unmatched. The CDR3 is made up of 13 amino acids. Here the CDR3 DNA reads TGTGCCAGCAGCCCCGGGACAGAAGGGGGCTACACCTTC. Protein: CASSPGTEGGYTF.

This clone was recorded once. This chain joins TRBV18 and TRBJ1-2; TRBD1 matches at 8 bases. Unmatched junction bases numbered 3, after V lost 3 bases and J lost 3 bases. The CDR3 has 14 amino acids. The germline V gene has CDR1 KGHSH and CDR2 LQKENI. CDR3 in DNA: TGTGCCAGCTCACCGACAGGGGTCGACTATGGCTACACCTTC. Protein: CASSPTGVDYGYTF.

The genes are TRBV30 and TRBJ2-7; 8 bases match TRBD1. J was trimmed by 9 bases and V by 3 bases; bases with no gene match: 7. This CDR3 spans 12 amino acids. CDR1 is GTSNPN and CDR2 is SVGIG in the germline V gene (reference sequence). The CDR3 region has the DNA TGTGCCTGGAGGAAGACAGGGGAAAGGCAGTACTTC. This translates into CAWRKTGERQYF.

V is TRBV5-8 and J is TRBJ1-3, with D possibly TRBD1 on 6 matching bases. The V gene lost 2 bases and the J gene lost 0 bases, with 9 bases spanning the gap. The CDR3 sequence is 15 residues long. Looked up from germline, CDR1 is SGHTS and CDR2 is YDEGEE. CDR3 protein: CASSFRGGSGNTIYF. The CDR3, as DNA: TGTGCCAGCAGCTTTAGGGGGGGCTCTGGAAACACCATATATTTT.

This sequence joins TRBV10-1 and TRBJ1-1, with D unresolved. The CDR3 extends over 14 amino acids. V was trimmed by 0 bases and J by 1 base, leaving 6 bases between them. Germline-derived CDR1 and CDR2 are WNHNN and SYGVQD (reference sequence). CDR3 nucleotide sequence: TGCGCCAGCAGTGAGTCTCGAACGAACACTGAAGCTTTCTTT. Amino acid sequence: CASSESRTNTEAFF.

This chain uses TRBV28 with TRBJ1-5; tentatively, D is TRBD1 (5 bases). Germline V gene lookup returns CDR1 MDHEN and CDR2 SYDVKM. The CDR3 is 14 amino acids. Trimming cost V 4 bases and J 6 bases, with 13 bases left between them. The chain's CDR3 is CASSSGPGFQPQHF. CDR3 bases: TGTGCCAGCAGTTCGGGACCGGGTTTTCAGCCCCAGCATTTT.

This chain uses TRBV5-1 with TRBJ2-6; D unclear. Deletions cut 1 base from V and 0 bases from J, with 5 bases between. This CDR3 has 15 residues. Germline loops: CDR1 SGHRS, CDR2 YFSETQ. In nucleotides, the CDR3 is TGCGCCAGCAGCTTGTCTTCCTCTGGGGCCAACGTCCTGACTTTC. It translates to CASSLSSSGANVLTF. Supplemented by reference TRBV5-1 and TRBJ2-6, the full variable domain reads KAGVTQTPRYLIKTRGQQVTLSCSPISGHRSVSWYQQTPGQGLQFLFEYFSETQRNKGNFPGRFSGRQFSNSRSEMNVSTLELGDSALYLCASSLSSSGANVLTFGAGSRLTVL.

The CDR3 coding sequence is TGTGCCAGCAGCACGACTAGCGGGTCGTACAATGAGCAGTTCTTC. It codes for CASSTTSGSYNEQFF. J is TRBJ2-1 and V is TRBV7-7; 10 bases are a match to TRBD2. CDR3 size: 15 residues. Germline CDR1 and CDR2: SSHAT and FNYEAQ (reference sequence). The J segment lost 4 bases and the V segment lost 5 bases, leaving 5 bases of the junction unmatched.

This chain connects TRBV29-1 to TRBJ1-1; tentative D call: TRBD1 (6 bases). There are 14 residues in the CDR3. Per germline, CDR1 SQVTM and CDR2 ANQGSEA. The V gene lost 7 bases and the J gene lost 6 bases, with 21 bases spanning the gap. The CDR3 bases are TGCAGCGCTGACCAGGGGAAAGCTTTCTCTGAAGCTTTCTTT. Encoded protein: CSADQGKAFSEAFF.

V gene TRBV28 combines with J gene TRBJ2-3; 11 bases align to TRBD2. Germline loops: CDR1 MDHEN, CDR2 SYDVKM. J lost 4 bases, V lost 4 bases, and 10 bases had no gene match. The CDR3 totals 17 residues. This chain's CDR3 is CASSSRRTSGSSDTQYF. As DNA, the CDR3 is TGTGCCAGCAGTTCCCGAAGAACTAGCGGGAGCTCAGATACGCAGTATTTT.

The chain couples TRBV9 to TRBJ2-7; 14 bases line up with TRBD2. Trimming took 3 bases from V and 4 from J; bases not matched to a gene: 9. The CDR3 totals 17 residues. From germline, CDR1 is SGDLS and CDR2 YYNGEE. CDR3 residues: CASSEGLAGGLLYEQYF. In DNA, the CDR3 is TGTGCCAGCAGCGAAGGACTAGCGGGAGGCCTACTATACGAGCAGTACTTC. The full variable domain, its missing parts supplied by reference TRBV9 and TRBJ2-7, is DSGVTQTPKHLITATGQRVTLRCSPRSGDLSVYWYQQSLDQGLQFLIQYYNGEERAKGNILERFSAQQFPDLHSELNLSSLELGDSALYFCASSEGLAGGLLYEQYFGPGTRLTVT.

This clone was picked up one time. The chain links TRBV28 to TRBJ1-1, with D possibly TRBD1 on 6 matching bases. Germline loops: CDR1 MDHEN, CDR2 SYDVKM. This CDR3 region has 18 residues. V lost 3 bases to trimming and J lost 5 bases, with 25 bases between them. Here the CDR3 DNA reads TGTGCCAGCAGTTTGGGGAGTAGGGACATGAGGAAGCATACTGAAGCTTTCTTT. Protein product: CASSLGSRDMRKHTEAFF. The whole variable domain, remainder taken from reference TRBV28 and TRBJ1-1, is DVKVTQSSRYLVKRTGEKVFLECVQDMDHENMFWYRQDPGLGLRLIYFSYDVKMKEKGDIPEGYSVSREKKERFSLILESASTNQTSMYLCASSLGSRDMRKHTEAFFGQGTRLTVV.

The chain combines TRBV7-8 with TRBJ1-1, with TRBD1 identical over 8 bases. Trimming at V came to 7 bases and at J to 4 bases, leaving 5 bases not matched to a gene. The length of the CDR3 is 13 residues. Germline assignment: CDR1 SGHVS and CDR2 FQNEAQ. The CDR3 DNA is TGTGCCAGCAAGACAACAGGGGGCACTGAAGCTTTCTTT. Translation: CASKTTGGTEAFF.

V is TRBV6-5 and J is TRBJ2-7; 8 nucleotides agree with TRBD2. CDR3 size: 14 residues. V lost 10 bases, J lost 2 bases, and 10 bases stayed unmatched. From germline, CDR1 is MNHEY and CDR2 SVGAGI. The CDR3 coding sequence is TGTGCCACCCTATTCACTAGCGGAGCCTACGAGCAGTACTTC. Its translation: CATLFTSGAYEQYF.

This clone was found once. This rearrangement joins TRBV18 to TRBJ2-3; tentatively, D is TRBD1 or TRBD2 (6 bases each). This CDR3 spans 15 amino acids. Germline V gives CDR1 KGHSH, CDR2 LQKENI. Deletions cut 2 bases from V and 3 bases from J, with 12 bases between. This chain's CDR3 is CASSPRGAGTDTQYF. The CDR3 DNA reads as TGTGCCAGCTCACCAAGGGGGGCAGGTACAGATACGCAGTATTTT.

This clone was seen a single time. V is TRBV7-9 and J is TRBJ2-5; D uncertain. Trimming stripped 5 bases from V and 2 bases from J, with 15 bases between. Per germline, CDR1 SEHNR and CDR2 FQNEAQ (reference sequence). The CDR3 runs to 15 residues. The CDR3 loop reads CASSLMSIRQETQYF. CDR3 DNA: TGTGCCAGCAGCCTAATGTCGATCAGGCAAGAGACCCAGTACTTC. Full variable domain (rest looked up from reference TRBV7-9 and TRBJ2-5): DTGVSQNPRHKITKRGQNVTFRCDPISEHNRLYWYRQTLGQGPEFLTYFQNEAQLEKSRLLSDRFSAERPKGSFSTLEIQRTEQGDSAMYLCASSLMSIRQETQYFGPGTRLLVL.

Here the CDR3 reads CASSQGGGGATPYNEQFF. CDR3 nucleotides: TGCGCCAGCAGCCAAGGGGGAGGGGGCGCAACCCCCTACAATGAGCAGTTCTTC. This chain joins TRBV4-1 and TRBJ2-1; the D gene could be TRBD1 or TRBD2 (7 bases each). This CDR3 contains 18 residues. Germline V lookup: CDR1 MGHRA, CDR2 YSYEKL. Trimming took 1 base from V and 2 from J, leaving 18 bases between them.

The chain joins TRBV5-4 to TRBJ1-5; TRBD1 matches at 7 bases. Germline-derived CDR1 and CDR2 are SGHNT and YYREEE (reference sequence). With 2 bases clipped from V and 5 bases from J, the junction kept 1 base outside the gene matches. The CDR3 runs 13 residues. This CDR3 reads CASSFDRDQPQHF. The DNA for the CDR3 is TGTGCCAGCAGCTTCGACAGGGATCAGCCCCAGCATTTT.